What follows are 29 T cell receptor beta chains derived from one specimen sequenced in a study of blood T cell repertoires in COVID-19. Some clones are missing from TCRdb's copy, which holds only in-frame ones; the method was immunoSEQ multiplex PCR. The sample holds a few hundred thousand clones, 80% to 90% seen once. The sequencing sample was made of PBMCs or T cells enriched from blood (not recorded which). Receptors originate from a woman aged 35 to 49 with acute COVID-19.

The V and J genes are TRBV28 and TRBJ2-7; 7 bases agree with TRBD2. The CDR3 runs 13 residues. V shed 7 bases, J shed 4 bases, and the junction held 7 bases outside the gene matches. The V gene's germline CDR1 is MDHEN and CDR2 SYDVKM. CDR3 in DNA: TGTGCCAGCAATGAGCGGGGTAGGTACGAGCAGTACTTC. It encodes CASNERGRYEQYF.

The chain has TRBV29-1 and TRBJ2-3; 12 bases align to TRBD2. This CDR3 spans 15 amino acids. The germline V gene has CDR1 SQVTM and CDR2 ANQGSEA. Trimming cost V 8 bases and J 3 bases; bases outside gene matches: 9. This chain's CDR3 is CSSRTSGTTTDTQYF. DNA for the CDR3: TGCAGCTCTCGGACTAGCGGGACAACTACAGATACGCAGTATTTT.

This chain links TRBV4-1 with TRBJ2-2; 13 bases align to TRBD2. The CDR3 is made up of 16 amino acids. V shed 3 bases, J shed 4 bases, and the junction held 2 bases outside the gene matches. CDR1 is MGHRA and CDR2 is YSYEKL in the germline V gene. The CDR3 spells CASSHGLAGATGELFF. In DNA form, the CDR3 reads TGCGCCAGCAGCCATGGACTAGCGGGGGCCACCGGGGAGCTGTTTTTT.

The table lists this clone with a few counts. This chain links TRBV19 with TRBJ1-4; D possibly corresponds to TRBD1 (5 bases). The germline gives CDR1 LNHDA, CDR2 SQIVND (reference sequence). Trimming removed 9 bases at V and 4 bases at J, with 12 bases between. The CDR3 contains 13 residues. The CDR3 sequence is CASGEGNNEKLFF. The CDR3 DNA follows: TGTGCCAGCGGGGAGGGGAATAATGAAAAACTGTTTTTT.

This chain uses TRBV6-2 or TRBV6-3 with TRBJ1-6, with D uncertain. The germline CDR1 and CDR2 sequences are MNHEY and SVGEGT. V lost 2 bases, J lost 10 bases, and 9 bases lay in between. This CDR3 is built from 13 residues. CDR3 sequence reads: CASSYNGVSPLHF. CDR3 bases: TGTGCCAGCAGTTACAACGGGGTCTCACCCCTCCACTTT.

This clone was seen just once. V gene TRBV19 combines with J gene TRBJ2-3; D remains ambiguous. The CDR3 sequence is 15 residues long. Trimming cost V 2 bases and J 0 bases, with 9 bases left between them. Germline V CDR1 and CDR2: LNHDA, SQIVND (reference sequence). CDR3 amino acids: CASSITTASTDTQYF. CDR3 coding DNA: TGTGCCAGTAGTATAACTACCGCTAGCACAGATACGCAGTATTTT.

This clone was detected a few times. CDR3 amino acids: CASSLPGQGVGQPQHF. The CDR3 bases are TGTGCCAGTAGTCTTCCGGGACAGGGGGTTGGTCAGCCCCAGCATTTT. The V call is TRBV19, the J call TRBJ1-5, with 11 positions matching TRBD1. The CDR3 runs to 16 residues. Trimming removed 5 bases from V and 6 bases from J; junction bases left unmatched: 9. Germline V gene data show CDR1 as LNHDA and CDR2 as SQIVND (reference sequence).

This chain joins TRBV7-3 and TRBJ2-1; D possibly corresponds to TRBD2 (6 bases). In germline, CDR1 is SGHTA, CDR2 FQGTGA. The CDR3 length is 14 residues. Trimming pared 2 bases from V and 9 bases from J, leaving 14 bases between. CDR3 in DNA: TGTGCCAGCAGCTTACTGACGGGAGTCGGTGAGCAGTTCTTC. Translation: CASSLLTGVGEQFF.

For this clone: The sample holds other DNA sequences that translate to the same CDR3. The J gene is TRBJ1-6, the V gene TRBV27, with 8 bases fitting TRBD1. CDR3 size: 14 residues. CDR1 and CDR2 (germline): MNHEY, SMNVEV (reference sequence). The J segment lost 7 bases and the V segment lost 3 bases, leaving 2 bases of the junction unmatched. The CDR3 DNA is TGTGCCAGCAGTTTGACAGGGGTGAATTCACCCCTCCACTTT. Its protein is CASSLTGVNSPLHF.

The chain couples TRBV18 to TRBJ2-1; D possibly corresponds to TRBD2 (5 bases). Trimming cost V 0 bases and J 4 bases, with 16 bases left between them. In germline, CDR1 is KGHSH, CDR2 LQKENI. The CDR3 runs to 17 residues. The CDR3 reads CASSPPILPSGYNEQFF. DNA of the CDR3: TGTGCCAGCTCACCACCTATCCTCCCCAGCGGATACAATGAGCAGTTCTTC. Supplemented by reference TRBV18 and TRBJ2-1, the full variable domain reads NAGVMQNPRHLVRRRGQEARLRCSPMKGHSHVYWYRQLPEEGLKFMVYLQKENIIDESGMPKERFSAEFPKEGPSILRIQQVVRGDSAAYFCASSPPILPSGYNEQFFGPGTRLTVL.

V gene TRBV5-4 combines with J gene TRBJ2-1; tentatively, D is TRBD2 (5 bases). CDR1 and CDR2 from the germline V gene are SGHNT and YYREEE (reference sequence). V lost 3 bases to trimming and J lost 5 bases, with 15 bases between them. The CDR3 is made up of 15 amino acids. The CDR3 coding sequence is TGTGCCAGCAGCTGGAGGACTGCCACCCACAATGAGCAGTTCTTC. The encoded protein is CASSWRTATHNEQFF.

This clone was seen just once. This sequence joins TRBV18 and TRBJ1-2; tentatively, D is TRBD1 (6 bases). The CDR3 sequence is 16 residues long. From germline, CDR1 is KGHSH and CDR2 LQKENI. The ends were cut back, 1 base at V and 6 bases at J, with 18 bases in the middle. The CDR3 bases are TGTGCCAGCTCACCACGCTTCGGGTCCCAGGGGAATGGCTACACCTTC. Amino acids: CASSPRFGSQGNGYTF.

The chain is built from TRBV7-2 and TRBJ2-3; maybe TRBD2 (6 bases). From germline, CDR1 is SGHTA and CDR2 FQGNSA. This CDR3 region has 13 residues. Trimming stripped 4 bases from V and 4 bases from J, with 9 bases between. CDR3 DNA sequence: TGTGCCAGCAGCTACTCTAGCGCAGATACGCAGTATTTT. This sequence encodes CASSYSSADTQYF.

V gene TRBV7-3 combines with J gene TRBJ2-7; D is perhaps TRBD2 (5 bases). The CDR3 runs 16 residues. The V gene's germline CDR1 is SGHTA and CDR2 FQGTGA. The germline V and J ends were trimmed by 11 bases and 2 bases, with 25 bases remaining between them. CDR3 sequence reads: CAGPASRELKAYEQYF. CDR3 bases: TGTGCCGGTCCAGCGTCCCGGGAACTCAAGGCCTACGAGCAGTACTTC.

The chain recombines TRBV3-1 (or the pseudogene TRBV3-2) with TRBJ2-5, with TRBD2 as a possible D gene (5 bases). CDR1 and CDR2 (germline): LGHDT, YNNKEL (reference sequence). There are 13 residues in the CDR3. Trimming stripped 3 bases from V and 1 base from J, with 6 bases between. The CDR3 DNA sequence: TGTGCCAGCAGCCACCGGGGCCAAGAGACCCAGTACTTC. It codes for CASSHRGQETQYF.

The chain uses TRBV3-1 (or the pseudogene TRBV3-2) and TRBJ1-1; D ambiguous. V lost 2 bases to trimming and J lost 2 bases, with 9 bases between them. The CDR3 is made up of 14 amino acids. From germline, CDR1 is LGHDT and CDR2 YNNKEL (reference sequence). CDR3 coding DNA: TGTGCCAGCAGCCAAAACAGATATAACACTGAAGCTTTCTTT. Its protein is CASSQNRYNTEAFF.

V is TRBV15 and J is TRBJ1-4; 10 bases are a match to TRBD1. This CDR3 spans 16 amino acids. The V and J ends lost 4 bases and 8 bases, in that order; junction bases with no gene match: 10. CDR1 and CDR2 from the germline V gene are LNHNV and YYDKDF (reference sequence). CDR3 in DNA: TGTGCCACCAGCACAGCTCCCGGGACAGGGGCCGAAAAACTGTTTTTT. Its translation is CATSTAPGTGAEKLFF. Using reference TRBV15 and TRBJ1-4 for the parts outside the CDR3, the full variable domain is DAMVIQNPRYQVTQFGKPVTLSCSQTLNHNVMYWYQQKSSQAPKLLFHYYDKDFNNEADTPDNFQSRRPNTSFCFLDIRSPGLGDTAMYLCATSTAPGTGAEKLFFGSGTQLSVL.

The chain couples TRBV28 to TRBJ1-5; D possibly corresponds to TRBD1 (5 bases). Trimming took 7 bases from V and 0 from J, leaving 22 bases between them. This CDR3 spans 18 amino acids. CDR1 and CDR2 from the germline V gene are MDHEN and SYDVKM. For the CDR3, the DNA is TGTGCCAGCACTCCTTCCAGGGTGTTCGGGGGTAGCAATCAGCCCCAGCATTTT. Translated: CASTPSRVFGGSNQPQHF.

Concerning this clone itself: Other nucleotide sequences in the sample specify the same CDR3. This chain joins TRBV18 and TRBJ1-5; D is ambiguous. Per germline, CDR1 KGHSH and CDR2 LQKENI. CDR3 size: 14 residues. V was pared by 6 bases and J by 0 bases, with 9 bases between. The DNA for the CDR3 is TGTGCCAGCTCGCCGACTGATAGCAATCAGCCCCAGCATTTT. It is translated as CASSPTDSNQPQHF.

The chain joins TRBV5-1 to TRBJ2-5; the match to TRBD2 covers 10 bases. The CDR3 contains 17 residues. J lost 1 base, V lost 2 bases, and 8 bases had no gene match. From germline, CDR1 is SGHRS and CDR2 YFSETQ. The chain's CDR3 is CASSFLPTSGLQETQYF. The CDR3 nucleotides read TGCGCCAGCAGCTTCCTACCGACTAGCGGGCTCCAAGAGACCCAGTACTTC.

This clone was counted once. The chain employs TRBV3-1 (or the pseudogene TRBV3-2) and TRBJ2-5, with a tentative D call TRBD2 (5 bases). Trimming took 6 bases from V and 2 from J, leaving 16 bases between them. CDR3 length equals 15 residues. The germline CDR1 and CDR2 sequences are LGHDT and YNNKEL (reference sequence). The CDR3 spells CASRQRVRGQETQYF. For the CDR3, the DNA is TGTGCCAGCAGGCAAAGGGTCCGGGGACAAGAGACCCAGTACTTC.

The V call is TRBV29-1, the J call TRBJ1-1; 9 bases line up with TRBD1. With 5 bases clipped from V and 0 bases from J, the junction kept 4 bases outside the gene matches. This CDR3 spans 14 amino acids. Germline-derived CDR1 and CDR2 are SQVTM and ANQGSEA. The CDR3 nucleotides read TGCAGCGTTCTACAGGGGGCCCTGAACACTGAAGCTTTCTTT. It yields the protein CSVLQGALNTEAFF.

This clone has just one count. The chain combines TRBV3-1 (or the pseudogene TRBV3-2) with TRBJ2-2; 8 nucleotides agree with TRBD2. The CDR3 has 13 amino acids. Germline V lookup: CDR1 LGHDT, CDR2 YNNKEL (reference sequence). The V segment lost 8 bases and the J segment 7 bases; nucleotides outside the gene matches: 6. In DNA, the CDR3 is TGTGCCAGCGTTCGACTAGCGATCGGGGAGCTGTTTTTT. It is translated as CASVRLAIGELFF.

This chain connects TRBV11-2 to TRBJ2-1; 8 bases align to TRBD1. Losses at the gene ends were 0 bases for V and 0 bases for J; bases not matched to a gene: 7. The CDR3 length is 18 residues. Germline V lookup: CDR1 SGHAT, CDR2 FQNNGV. CDR3: CASSLDGTGRSSYNEQFF. The CDR3 DNA sequence: TGTGCCAGCAGCTTAGACGGGACAGGCCGGAGCTCCTACAATGAGCAGTTCTTC.

As DNA, the CDR3 is TGTGCCAGCAGCGCCCGGTTTTCACCCCTCCACTTT. Protein: CASSARFSPLHF. V usage is TRBV11-2 and J usage is TRBJ1-6; D not certain. The CDR3 loop spans 12 amino acids. The germline V and J ends were trimmed by 5 bases and 9 bases, with 8 bases remaining between them. The V gene's germline CDR1 is SGHAT and CDR2 FQNNGV.

V gene TRBV5-6 combines with J gene TRBJ2-3; 7 nucleotides align to TRBD1. Germline V CDR1 and CDR2: SGHDT, YYEEEE. The CDR3 is 14 residues long. J lost 3 bases, V lost 4 bases, and 5 bases had no gene match. The CDR3 nucleotides read TGTGCCAGCAGCATGGGACAGAGAACAGATACGCAGTATTTT. Protein sequence: CASSMGQRTDTQYF. The whole variable domain, filled in from reference TRBV5-6 and TRBJ2-3, reads DAGVTQSPTHLIKTRGQQVTLRCSPKSGHDTVSWYQQALGQGPQFIFQYYEEEERQRGNFPDRFSGHQFPNYSSELNVNALLLGDSALYLCASSMGQRTDTQYFGPGTRLTVL.

The CDR3 nucleotides are TGTGCCAGCAGTTTATTCCAGGGGGATACGCAGTATTTT. This gives the protein CASSLFQGDTQYF. The chain couples TRBV28 to TRBJ2-3; TRBD1 might be the D (6 bases). The CDR3 has 13 residues. V was cut by 1 base and J by 6 bases, with 8 bases left in between. CDR1 and CDR2 (germline): MDHEN, SYDVKM.

This clone has only a few counts. The rearrangement links TRBV5-1 to TRBJ1-5, with D maybe TRBD1 (6 bases). CDR3 length equals 15 residues. The V gene lost 1 base and the J gene lost 7 bases, with 15 bases spanning the gap. Germline CDR1 and CDR2: SGHRS and YFSETQ. The CDR3 is CASSLISGDNQPQHF. Here the CDR3 DNA reads TGCGCCAGCAGCTTGATATCAGGGGATAACCAGCCCCAGCATTTT.

This clone was observed a few times. V usage is TRBV3-1 (or the pseudogene TRBV3-2) and J usage is TRBJ1-6, with a possible D match to TRBD1 (6 bases). From germline, CDR1 is LGHDT and CDR2 YNNKEL (reference sequence). V lost 6 bases and J 9 bases, leaving 24 bases between the germline ends. CDR3 length: 17 amino acids. Here the CDR3 reads CASRHTGGPGSSSPLHF. The CDR3 nucleotides are TGTGCCAGCAGACACACGGGGGGCCCCGGTAGTAGTTCACCCCTCCACTTT.